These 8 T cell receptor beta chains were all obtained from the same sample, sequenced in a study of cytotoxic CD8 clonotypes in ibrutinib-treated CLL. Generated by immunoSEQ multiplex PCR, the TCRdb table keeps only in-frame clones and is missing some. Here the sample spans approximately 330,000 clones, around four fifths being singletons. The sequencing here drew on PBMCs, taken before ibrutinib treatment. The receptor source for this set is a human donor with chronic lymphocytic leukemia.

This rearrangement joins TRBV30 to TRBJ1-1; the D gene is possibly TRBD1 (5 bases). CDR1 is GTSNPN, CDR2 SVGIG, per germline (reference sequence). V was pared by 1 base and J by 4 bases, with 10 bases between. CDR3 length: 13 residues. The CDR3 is CAWSGGGGTEAFF. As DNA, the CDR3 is TGTGCCTGGAGTGGGGGCGGTGGCACTGAAGCTTTCTTT.

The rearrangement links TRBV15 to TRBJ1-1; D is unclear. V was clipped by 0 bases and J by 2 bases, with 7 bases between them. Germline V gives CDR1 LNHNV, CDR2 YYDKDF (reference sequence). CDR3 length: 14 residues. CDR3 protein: CATSRDLGNTEAFF. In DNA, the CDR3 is TGTGCCACCAGCAGAGACCTGGGAAACACTGAAGCTTTCTTT.

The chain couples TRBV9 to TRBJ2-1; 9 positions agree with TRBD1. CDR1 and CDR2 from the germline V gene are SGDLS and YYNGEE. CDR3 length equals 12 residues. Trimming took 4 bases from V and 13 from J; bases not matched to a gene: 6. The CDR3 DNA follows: TGTGCCAGCAGCCCCGGGGGACAGGGCCAGTTCTTC. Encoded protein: CASSPGGQGQFF.

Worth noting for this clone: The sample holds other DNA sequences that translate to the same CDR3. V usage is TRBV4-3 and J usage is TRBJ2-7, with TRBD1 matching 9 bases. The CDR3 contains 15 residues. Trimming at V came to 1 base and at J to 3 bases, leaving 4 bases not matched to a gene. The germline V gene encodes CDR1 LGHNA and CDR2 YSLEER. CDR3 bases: TGCGCCAGCAGCCAAGGACCGGGACAGGGCTACGAGCAGTACTTC. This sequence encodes CASSQGPGQGYEQYF.

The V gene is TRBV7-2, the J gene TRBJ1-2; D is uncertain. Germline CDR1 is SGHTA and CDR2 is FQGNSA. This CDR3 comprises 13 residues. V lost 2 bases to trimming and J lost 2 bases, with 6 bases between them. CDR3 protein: CASSLRRNYGYTF. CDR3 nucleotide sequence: TGTGCCAGCAGCTTAAGACGGAACTATGGCTACACCTTC.

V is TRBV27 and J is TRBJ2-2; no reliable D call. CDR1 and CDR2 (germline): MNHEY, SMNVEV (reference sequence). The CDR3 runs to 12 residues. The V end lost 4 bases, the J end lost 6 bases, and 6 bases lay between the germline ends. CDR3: CASSSPAGELFF. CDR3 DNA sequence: TGTGCCAGCAGTTCGCCAGCCGGGGAGCTGTTTTTT.

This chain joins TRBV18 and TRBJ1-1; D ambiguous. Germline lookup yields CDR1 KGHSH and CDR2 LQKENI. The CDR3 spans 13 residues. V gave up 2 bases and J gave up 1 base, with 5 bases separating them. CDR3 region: CASSPIQNTEAFF. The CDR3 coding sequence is TGTGCCAGCTCACCAATCCAGAACACTGAAGCTTTCTTT.

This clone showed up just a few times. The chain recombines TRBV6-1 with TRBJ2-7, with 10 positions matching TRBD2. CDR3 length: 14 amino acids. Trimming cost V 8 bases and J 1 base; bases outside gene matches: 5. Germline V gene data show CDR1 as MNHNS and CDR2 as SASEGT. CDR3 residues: CASGGLAFSYEQYF. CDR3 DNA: TGTGCCAGCGGGGGACTAGCGTTTTCCTACGAGCAGTACTTC.